The text below deals with one T cell receptor beta chain. The antigen is not known. The study reverse transcribed the entire isolated RNA, so it sequenced expressed TCRB transcripts. Only in-frame clones appear in the TCRdb table, and some are missing; sequencing was by immunoSEQ multiplex PCR. Of 600,000 to 650,000 clones listed, 15% to 18% are singletons. Central memory, naive, regulatory and stem cell-like memory CD4+ cells were sorted by CD45RO/CCR7/CD25/CD127/CD95/CD27. These data belong to a study of beta chain features in type 1 diabetes. Germline loops: CDR1 MDHEN, CDR2 SYDVKM. This CDR3 comprises 14 residues. V lost 6 bases, J lost 2 bases, and 7 bases stayed unmatched. Overall study results and limits: Whether TCRB rearrangement is influenced by HLA type was left unresolved in this analysis. There were fewer insertions and more deletions at the VDJ junctions of type 1 diabetes patients. Patients with Type 1 diabetes showed moderately but significantly shorter TCRB CDR3s in all four CD4+ subsets.

Sequencing was done on a sample of naive CD4+ T cells from blood. The chain employs TRBV28 and TRBJ2-7; TRBD1 matches at 7 bases. This receptor was identified in a man aged 18 to 29 in good health. CDR3 in DNA: TGTGCCAGCAGCCAACTTGGACAGGCCTACGAGCAGTACTTC. It codes for CASSQLGQAYEQYF.